The T cell receptor beta chain described here comes from a study of glioma-infiltrating T cells. General study points: Above-expected tissue-blood divergence occurred in all gliomas, most in low-grade ones. Tissue and blood shared very few CDR3 sequences.

The iRepertoire nested amplicon-rescue multiplex PCR amplified TCR alpha and beta CDR3s from RNA. TCRdb processed the multiplex PCR reads anew with MiXCR; each CDR3 protein has one entry. The sample records around 170,000 distinct CDR3 sequences, roughly two fifths being singletons. The CDR3 is made up of 17 amino acids. Germline V gene sequence: CDR1 DFQATT, CDR2 SNEGSKA (reference sequence). After removal of 5 bases from V and 9 bases from J, the junction contained 19 bases not matched to a gene. This clonotype appeared many times. Its antigen is unidentified. The V and J genes are TRBV20-1 and TRBJ2-1; 10 nucleotides agree with TRBD2. The receptor comes from a human donor with low-grade glioma or glioblastoma, undergoing nonglioma brain surgery, or in good health (not recorded which). The material sequenced was glioma tissue, nonneoplastic brain tissue, or PBMCs (not recorded which). The CDR3: CSAGDLAGEPYESEQFF. The CDR3 region has the DNA TGCAGTGCTGGGGATCTAGCGGGAGAGCCCTATGAGAGTGAGCAGTTCTTC.